The TCR beta chain under discussion was sequenced for a study of shared clonotypes between healthy human individuals. Replicate PCRs from sorted subsets contained 200 ng DNA, which is approximately 30,000 T cell genomes. Repertoires were generated with immunoSEQ multiplex PCR, while TCRdb's copy carries only in-frame clones and drops some. In the table there are fewer than 1.8 million clones, just under 99% of which are singletons. The CDR3 is 14 residues long. J lost 5 bases, V lost 6 bases, and 5 bases had no gene match. Germline V CDR1 and CDR2: MRHNA, SNTAGT. Source material: naive CD4+ T cells sorted from blood. Indicated subset: CD45RA+ positively selected. This clonotype was obtained from a man aged 25 to 40 in good health. The chain has TRBV6-4 and TRBJ1-5; TRBD1 aligns across 9 bases. CDR3 sequence (DNA): TGTGCCAGCAGCCGACAGGGGGGGGATCAGCCCCAGCATTTT. Amino acid sequence: CASSRQGGDQPQHF.